The rows below give T cell receptor beta chains drawn from one sample of a study of PD-1 blockade in classical Hodgkin lymphoma. Some clones are missing from TCRdb's copy, which holds only in-frame ones; the method was immunoSEQ multiplex PCR. The table records thousands of clones, roughly three quarters of them present only once. This sample comprised CD4+ T cells from blood, obtained at baseline. Receptors were obtained from a human donor with classical Hodgkin lymphoma. Both conserved end residues are part of each CDR3.

>TRBV7-2|TRBJ2-7
CASSLAGVSYEQYF
>TRBV14|TRBJ1-1
CASSQDARGAEAFF
>TRBV10-3|TRBJ1-5
CATLGQGQGNQPQHF
>TRBV5-4|TRBJ1-2
CASSHRQGHGYTF
>TRBV5-1|TRBJ1-2
CASSLEQTYGYTF
>TRBV5-6|TRBJ2-3
CASSESTDTQYF
>TRBV6-6|TRBJ1-4
CASRPDRGRNEKLFF
>TRBV7-3|TRBJ2-3
CASSLGAGGSTDTQYF
>TRBV11-3|TRBJ2-7
CASSLTGQGAGEQYF
>TRBV7-2|TRBJ1-2
CASSLSRLDGYTF
>TRBV4-3|TRBJ1-2
CASSQEGVGYTF
>TRBV2|TRBJ1-5
CASSVMDRGNQPQHF
>TRBV18|TRBJ2-3
CASSPLPLAGGTDTQYF
>TRBV5-6|TRBJ1-2
CASSLATGQGYTF
>TRBV7-9|TRBJ1-2
CASSSYRGGYGYTF
>TRBV9|TRBJ2-5
CASSVLSGSSETQYF
>TRBV5-4|TRBJ1-6
CATSSAWTGKNSPLHF
>TRBV2|TRBJ1-1
CASSEELQGAFAVEAFF
>TRBV9|TRBJ1-1
CASSVGASTEAFF
>TRBV5-6|TRBJ2-2
CASSTGLARELFF
>TRBV7-8|TRBJ1-2
CASSLDQGPRGYTF
>TRBV10-3|TRBJ2-7
CAISVQGTYEQYF
>TRBV25-1|TRBJ2-7
CASSAGQGIYEQYF
>TRBV7-2|TRBJ2-3
CASSTSGTSGGTDTQYF
>TRBV7-3|TRBJ2-1
CASSSSPSSYNEQFF
>TRBV2|TRBJ2-3
CASSDRSGSSDTQYF
>TRBV4-2|TRBJ2-1
CASSLDGTAYNEQFF
>TRBV10-2|TRBJ2-3
CASKGPTDTQYF
>TRBV10-3|TRBJ2-7
CAIGGSWEQYF
>TRBV5-1|TRBJ1-4
CASSLGSPAQGEKLFF
>TRBV11-1|TRBJ2-1
CASSAYNEQFF
>TRBV7-6|TRBJ2-7
CASSLEGGMYF
>TRBV5-4|TRBJ2-6
CASSRTGANVLTF
>TRBV5-1|TRBJ1-2
CASSASGTDRLRGYTF
>TRBV10-3|TRBJ2-7
CAIKGTSANYEQYF
>TRBV6-5|TRBJ2-1
CASSFSVAGSYNEQFF
>TRBV9|TRBJ2-1
CASSGQFSSYNEQFF
>TRBV4-2|TRBJ1-2
CASSQDVGTNYGYTF
>TRBV6-5|TRBJ2-7
CASSIRDRGPYEQYF
>TRBV28|TRBJ1-2
CASSLSPGTVYGYTF